This TCR beta chain is drawn from a study of blood T cell repertoires in COVID-19. Study-wide background: Some COVID-19 samples were acute and others convalescent; all came from the United States, Italy and Spain. PBMCs, B-cell-depleted T cells, or T cells were the source of the cDNA or gDNA that made up the material.

Authors' data handling: The authors estimated nucleated cell counts from reference gene primer amplification. Libraries were prepared by immunoSEQ multiplex PCR; TCRdb keeps only in-frame clonotypes and omits some of them. D and trimming come from the DNA, and the V and J calls and clone size come from that table. The data show approximately 190,000 clones, with roughly 87% seen just once and 7.8% held by the top ten. Enrolment of Seattle patients took place during active infection, and they were followed longitudinally. This CDR3 is 16 amino acids long. The germline V gene encodes CDR1 SGDLS and CDR2 YYNGEE. The J segment lost 2 bases and the V segment lost 0 bases, leaving 7 bases of the junction unmatched.

The chain combines TRBV9 with TRBJ2-7; 8 bases line up with TRBD1. Sequenced input: peripheral blood. The TCR was taken from a woman aged 55-75 years with COVID-19, enrolled during active disease. CDR3: CASSVDPNRGTYEQYF. The DNA of the CDR3 is TGTGCCAGCAGCGTAGACCCTAACAGGGGGACCTACGAGCAGTACTTC.